This TCR beta chain was identified during a study of cytomegalovirus exposure and HLA in healthy donors. The CDR3 has 15 residues. V was pared by 0 bases and J by 7 bases, with 11 bases between. Germline-derived CDR1 and CDR2 are SGHNT and YYREEE (reference sequence). Study outcomes and limitations: Cytomegalovirus-associated TCR beta chains were listed, numbering roughly 150.

The PCR made use of 60 Vbeta and 13 Jbeta primers. The method was immunoSEQ multiplex PCR; TCRdb's version includes in-frame clones alone and lacks a portion of them. The repertoire has under 200,000 clones, just over 75% of them found once; the top ten carry approximately 2.1%. To note about this clone: Its antigen is undetermined.

The chain is built from TRBV5-4 and TRBJ1-6; D is perhaps TRBD1 (5 bases). This clonotype originated in a woman in her 30s in good health and CMV-seropositive. Sequenced material: PBMCs. The CDR3 protein is CASSLEGIRNSPLHF. CDR3 bases: TGTGCCAGCAGCTTGGAGGGGATCAGGAATTCACCCCTCCACTTT.